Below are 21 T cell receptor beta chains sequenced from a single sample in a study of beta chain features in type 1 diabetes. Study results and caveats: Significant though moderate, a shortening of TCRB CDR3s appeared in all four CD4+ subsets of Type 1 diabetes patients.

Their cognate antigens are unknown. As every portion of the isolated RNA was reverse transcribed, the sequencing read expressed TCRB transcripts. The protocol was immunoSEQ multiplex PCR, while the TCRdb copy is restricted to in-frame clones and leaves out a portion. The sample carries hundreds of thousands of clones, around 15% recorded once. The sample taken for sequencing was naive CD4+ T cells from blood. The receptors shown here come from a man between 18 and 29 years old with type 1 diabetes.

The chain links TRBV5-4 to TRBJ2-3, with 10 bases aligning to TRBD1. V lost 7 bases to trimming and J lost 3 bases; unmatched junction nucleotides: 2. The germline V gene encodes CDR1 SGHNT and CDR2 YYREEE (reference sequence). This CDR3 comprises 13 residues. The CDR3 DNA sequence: TGTGCCAGCCTGGACAGGGGGACAGATACGCAGTATTTT. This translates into CASLDRGTDTQYF.

The CDR3 nucleotides read TGTGCCAGCAGGGGACGGACAGGGAATACGCAGTATTTT. Translation gives CASRGRTGNTQYF. The chain uses TRBV6-5 and TRBJ2-3; 8 nucleotides agree with TRBD1. This CDR3 is built from 13 residues. The germline gives CDR1 MNHEY, CDR2 SVGAGI. V dropped 6 bases and J dropped 7; count of bases not matched to a gene: 6.

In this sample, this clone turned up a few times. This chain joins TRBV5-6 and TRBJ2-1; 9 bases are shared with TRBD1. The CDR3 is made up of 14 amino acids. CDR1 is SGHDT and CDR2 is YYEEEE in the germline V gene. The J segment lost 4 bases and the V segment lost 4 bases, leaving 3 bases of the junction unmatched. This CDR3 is CASSRDRAYNEQFF. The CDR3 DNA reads TGTGCCAGCAGCCGGGACAGGGCATACAATGAGCAGTTCTTC.

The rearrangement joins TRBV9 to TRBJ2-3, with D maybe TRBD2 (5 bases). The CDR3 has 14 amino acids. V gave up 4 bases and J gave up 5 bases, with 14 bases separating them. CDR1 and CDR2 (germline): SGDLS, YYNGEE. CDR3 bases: TGTGCCAGCAGCTTGTCCGGCGGAGGAGATACGCAGTATTTT. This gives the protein CASSLSGGGDTQYF.

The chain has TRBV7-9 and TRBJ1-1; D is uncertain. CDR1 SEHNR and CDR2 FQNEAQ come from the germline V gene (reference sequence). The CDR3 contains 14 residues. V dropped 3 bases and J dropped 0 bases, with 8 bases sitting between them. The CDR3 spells CASSFMAMNTEAFF. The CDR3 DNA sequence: TGTGCCAGCAGCTTTATGGCTATGAACACTGAAGCTTTCTTT.

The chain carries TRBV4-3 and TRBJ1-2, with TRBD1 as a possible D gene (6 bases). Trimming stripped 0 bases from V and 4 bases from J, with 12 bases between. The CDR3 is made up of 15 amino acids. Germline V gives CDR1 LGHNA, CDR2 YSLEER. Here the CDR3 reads CASSQDRRGGYGYTF. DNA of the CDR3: TGCGCCAGCAGCCAAGATCGAAGGGGGGGCTATGGCTACACCTTC.

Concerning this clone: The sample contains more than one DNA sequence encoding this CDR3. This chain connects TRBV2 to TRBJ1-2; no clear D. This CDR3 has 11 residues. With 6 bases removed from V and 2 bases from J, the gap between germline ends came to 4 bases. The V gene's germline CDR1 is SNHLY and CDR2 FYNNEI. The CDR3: CASSPNYGYTF. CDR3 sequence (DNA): TGTGCCAGCAGCCCCAACTATGGCTACACCTTC.

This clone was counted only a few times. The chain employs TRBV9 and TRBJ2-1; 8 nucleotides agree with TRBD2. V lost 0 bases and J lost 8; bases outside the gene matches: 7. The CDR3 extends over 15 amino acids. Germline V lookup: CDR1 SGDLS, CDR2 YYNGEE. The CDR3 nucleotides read TGTGCCAGCAGCGTAGTAGGTAGCGGGGTATATGAGCAGTTCTTC. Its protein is CASSVVGSGVYEQFF.

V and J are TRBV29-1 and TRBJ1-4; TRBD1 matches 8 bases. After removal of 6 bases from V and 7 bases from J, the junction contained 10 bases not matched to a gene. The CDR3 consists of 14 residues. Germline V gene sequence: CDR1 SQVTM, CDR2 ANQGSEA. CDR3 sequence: CSVFETGGAEKLFF. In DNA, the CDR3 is TGCAGCGTGTTCGAAACAGGGGGGGCTGAAAAACTGTTTTTT.

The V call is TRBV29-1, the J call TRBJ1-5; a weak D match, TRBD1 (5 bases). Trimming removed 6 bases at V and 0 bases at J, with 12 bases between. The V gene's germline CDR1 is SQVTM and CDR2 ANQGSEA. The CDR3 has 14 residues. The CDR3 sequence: CSVSGHYSNQPQHF. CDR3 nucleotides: TGCAGCGTGAGCGGACATTATAGCAATCAGCCCCAGCATTTT. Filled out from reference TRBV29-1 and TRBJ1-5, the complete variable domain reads SAVISQKPSRDICQRGTSLTIQCQVDSQVTMMFWYRQQPGQSLTLIATANQGSEATYESGFVIDKFPISRPNLTFSTLTVSNMSPEDSSIYLCSVSGHYSNQPQHFGDGTRLSIL.

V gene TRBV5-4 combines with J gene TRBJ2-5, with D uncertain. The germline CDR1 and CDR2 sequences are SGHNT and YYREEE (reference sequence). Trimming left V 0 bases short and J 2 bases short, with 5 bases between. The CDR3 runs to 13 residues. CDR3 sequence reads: CASSLVSQETQYF. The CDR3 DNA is TGTGCCAGCAGCTTGGTATCTCAAGAGACCCAGTACTTC.

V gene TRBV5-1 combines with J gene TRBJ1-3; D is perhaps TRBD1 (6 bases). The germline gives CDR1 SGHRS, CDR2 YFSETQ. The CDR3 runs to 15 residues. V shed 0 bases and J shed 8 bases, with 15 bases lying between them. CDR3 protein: CASSLAGDATHTIYF. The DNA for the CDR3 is TGCGCCAGCAGCTTGGCAGGGGACGCTACCCACACCATATATTTT.

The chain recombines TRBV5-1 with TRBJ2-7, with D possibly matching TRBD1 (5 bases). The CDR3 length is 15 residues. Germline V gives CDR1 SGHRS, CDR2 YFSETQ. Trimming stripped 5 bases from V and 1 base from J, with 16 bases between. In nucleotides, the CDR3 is TGCGCCAGCAGACCCGAATACGACAGTTCCTACGAGCAGTACTTC. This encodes CASRPEYDSSYEQYF.

CDR3 protein: CAHARGNNSPLHF. The CDR3 DNA reads as TGTGCCCACGCTAGAGGGAATAATTCACCCCTCCACTTT. The chain combines TRBV30 with TRBJ1-6; no firm D call. Trimming removed 8 bases at V and 5 bases at J, with 13 bases between. The CDR3 has 13 amino acids. Germline V lookup: CDR1 GTSNPN, CDR2 SVGIG (reference sequence).

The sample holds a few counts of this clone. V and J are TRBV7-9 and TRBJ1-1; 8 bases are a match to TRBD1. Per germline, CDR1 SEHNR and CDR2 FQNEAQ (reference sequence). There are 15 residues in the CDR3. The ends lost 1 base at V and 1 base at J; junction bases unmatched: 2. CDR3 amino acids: CASSLGTGKNTEAFF. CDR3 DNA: TGTGCCAGCAGCTTAGGGACAGGGAAGAACACTGAAGCTTTCTTT.

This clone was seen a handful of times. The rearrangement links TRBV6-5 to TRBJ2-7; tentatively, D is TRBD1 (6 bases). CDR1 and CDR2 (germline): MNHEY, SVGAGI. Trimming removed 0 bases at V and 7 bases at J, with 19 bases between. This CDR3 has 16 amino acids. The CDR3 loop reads CASSYSLETGLLEQYF. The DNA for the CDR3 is TGTGCCAGCAGTTACTCCCTCGAGACAGGATTGCTTGAGCAGTACTTC.

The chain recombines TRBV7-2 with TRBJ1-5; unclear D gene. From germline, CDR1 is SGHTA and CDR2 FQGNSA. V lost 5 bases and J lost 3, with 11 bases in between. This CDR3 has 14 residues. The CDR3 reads CASSRFTANQPQHF. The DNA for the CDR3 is TGTGCCAGCAGCAGGTTTACAGCCAATCAGCCCCAGCATTTT.

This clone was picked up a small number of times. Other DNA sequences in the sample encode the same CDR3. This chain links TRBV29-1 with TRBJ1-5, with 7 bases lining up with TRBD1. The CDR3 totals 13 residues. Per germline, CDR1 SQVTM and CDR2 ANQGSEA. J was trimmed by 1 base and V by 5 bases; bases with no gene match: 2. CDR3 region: CSVRTGSNQPQHF. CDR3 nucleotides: TGCAGCGTTAGGACAGGAAGCAATCAGCCCCAGCATTTT.

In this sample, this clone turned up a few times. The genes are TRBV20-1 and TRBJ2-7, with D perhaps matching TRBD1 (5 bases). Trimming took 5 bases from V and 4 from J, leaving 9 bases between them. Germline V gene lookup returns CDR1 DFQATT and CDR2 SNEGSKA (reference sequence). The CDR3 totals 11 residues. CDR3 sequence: CSAGRVYEQYF. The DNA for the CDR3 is TGCAGTGCTGGCAGGGTATACGAGCAGTACTTC.

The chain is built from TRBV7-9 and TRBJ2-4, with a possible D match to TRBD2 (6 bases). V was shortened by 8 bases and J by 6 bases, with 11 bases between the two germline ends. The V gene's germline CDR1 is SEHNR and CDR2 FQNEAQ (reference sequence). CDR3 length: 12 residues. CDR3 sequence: CASQYGGNIQYF. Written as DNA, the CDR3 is TGTGCCAGCCAGTACGGGGGAAACATTCAGTACTTC.

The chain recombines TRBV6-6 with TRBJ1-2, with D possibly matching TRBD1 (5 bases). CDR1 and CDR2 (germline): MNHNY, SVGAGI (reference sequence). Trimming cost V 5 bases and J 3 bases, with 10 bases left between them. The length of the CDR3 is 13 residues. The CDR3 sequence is CASSQGADYGYTF. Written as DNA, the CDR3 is TGTGCCAGCAGTCAGGGAGCCGACTATGGCTACACCTTC.